Listed here are 12 T cell receptor beta chains from one sample, sequenced in a study of cytomegalovirus exposure and HLA in healthy donors. The PCR employed 60 Vbeta primers together with 13 Jbeta primers. TCRdb's copy holds only in-frame clones and misses some; the assay was immunoSEQ multiplex PCR. The table lists roughly 100,000 clones, almost 70% of them singletons, with roughly 3.2% in the top ten. The sequenced sample consisted of PBMCs. Receptor source: a man aged 25-40 years in good health and CMV-seronegative.

This chain connects TRBV27 to TRBJ2-7; 11 bases line up with TRBD1. V lost 5 bases, J lost 4 bases, and 7 bases stayed unmatched. CDR1 and CDR2 from the germline V gene are MNHEY and SMNVEV (reference sequence). The CDR3 contains 15 residues. This chain's CDR3 is CASSTLRDRGYEQYF. DNA for the CDR3: TGTGCCAGCAGTACACTCCGGGACAGGGGGTACGAGCAGTACTTC.

The J gene is TRBJ1-6, the V gene TRBV28; 9 nucleotides match TRBD1. The CDR3 runs to 16 residues. CDR1 MDHEN and CDR2 SYDVKM come from the germline V gene. The V and J ends lost 1 base and 5 bases, in that order; junction bases with no gene match: 3. The CDR3 sequence is CASSLLGQGDNSPLHF. CDR3 DNA: TGTGCCAGCAGTTTATTGGGACAGGGTGATAATTCACCCCTCCACTTT.

The J gene is TRBJ1-3, the V gene TRBV12-5; D gene ambiguous. Germline CDR1 reads LGHNT; CDR2 reads FRNRAP. Trimming stripped 5 bases from V and 4 bases from J, with 9 bases between. The CDR3 is 13 residues long. CDR3 nucleotides: TGTGCTAGTGGTCCAAGCGGGGGAAACACCATATATTTT. Its translation is CASGPSGGNTIYF. The whole variable domain, filled in from reference TRBV12-5 and TRBJ1-3, reads DARVTQTPRHKVTEMGQEVTMRCQPILGHNTVFWYRQTMMQGLELLAYFRNRAPLDDSGMPKDRFSAEMPDATLATLKIQPSEPRDSAVYFCASGPSGGNTIYFGEGSWLTVV.

This chain uses TRBV18 with TRBJ2-7, with unresolved D. Germline CDR1 KGHSH, CDR2 LQKENI. V lost 6 bases and J lost 3, with 9 bases in between. The CDR3 covers 12 residues. As DNA, the CDR3 is TGTGCCAGCTCCCCGACAAGCTACGAGCAGTACTTC. Translation: CASSPTSYEQYF. The whole variable domain, remainder taken from reference TRBV18 and TRBJ2-7, is NAGVMQNPRHLVRRRGQEARLRCSPMKGHSHVYWYRQLPEEGLKFMVYLQKENIIDESGMPKERFSAEFPKEGPSILRIQQVVRGDSAAYFCASSPTSYEQYFGPGTRLTVT.

The rearrangement links TRBV6-6 to TRBJ1-1; 11 bases map to TRBD1. This CDR3 contains 15 residues. The trim removed 9 bases at V and 1 base at J, leaving 7 bases unmatched. CDR1 and CDR2 (germline): MNHNY, SVGAGI (reference sequence). CDR3 in DNA: TGTGCCAGTGGGACAGGGGGATTCGGGAACACTGAAGCTTTCTTT. Translated, it gives CASGTGGFGNTEAFF.

This clone was seen only a few times. The genes are TRBV14 and TRBJ2-7; 8 bases line up with TRBD2. Germline CDR1 SGHDN, CDR2 FVKESK. V lost 1 base, J lost 2 bases, and 7 bases stayed unmatched. The CDR3 covers 16 residues. The CDR3: CASSQVVGRATYEQYF. The CDR3 DNA follows: TGTGCCAGCAGCCAAGTGGTCGGGAGGGCGACCTACGAGCAGTACTTC.

This clone was picked up a small number of times. The chain has TRBV21-1 and TRBJ1-3; whether TRBD1, the table's D call, matches the DNA was not checked. TRBV21-1 is deemed a pseudogene. The CDR3 is 16 amino acids. Here the CDR3 DNA reads TGTGCCAGCAGCACTCCGGGACAGGGGGCTGGAAACACCATATATTTT. This sequence encodes CASSTPGQGAGNTIYF.

The chain is built from TRBV7-9 and TRBJ2-6; tentative D call: TRBD1 (6 bases). CDR1 is SEHNR and CDR2 is FQNEAQ in the germline V gene (reference sequence). The CDR3 loop spans 17 amino acids. V was trimmed by 5 bases and J by 0 bases, leaving 14 bases between them. CDR3 nucleotides: TGTGCCAGCAGCACCCGGACAGCCCACTCTGGGGCCAACGTCCTGACTTTC. It translates to CASSTRTAHSGANVLTF. Full variable domain (outside the CDR3, taken from reference TRBV7-9 and TRBJ2-6): DTGVSQNPRHKITKRGQNVTFRCDPISEHNRLYWYRQTLGQGPEFLTYFQNEAQLEKSRLLSDRFSAERPKGSFSTLEIQRTEQGDSAMYLCASSTRTAHSGANVLTFGAGSRLTVL.

The chain combines TRBV28 with TRBJ1-3; tentative D call: TRBD1 (6 bases). In germline, CDR1 is MDHEN, CDR2 SYDVKM. V lost 6 bases and J lost 1, with 13 bases in between. The CDR3 consists of 15 residues. The CDR3 DNA is TGTGCCAGCAGGCAGGGGTTGCGGTCTGGAAACACCATATATTTT. Encoded protein: CASRQGLRSGNTIYF.

This clone has a handful of counts. The CDR3 region has the DNA TGTGCCAGCTCACCGTCGTCGGAGGGGGGGCGAGAAAAACTGTTTTTT. It specifies CASSPSSEGGREKLFF. The chain couples TRBV18 to TRBJ1-4; maybe TRBD1 (6 bases). The germline V gene has CDR1 KGHSH and CDR2 LQKENI. This CDR3 has 16 residues. Trimming left V 3 bases short and J 8 bases short, with 19 bases between.

The rearrangement joins TRBV29-1 to TRBJ1-2; D gene unclear. Trimming removed 3 bases at V and 3 bases at J, with 8 bases between. There are 12 residues in the CDR3. Germline assignment: CDR1 SQVTM and CDR2 ANQGSEA. The DNA for the CDR3 is TGCAGCGTTGATCACACCCACTATGGCTACACCTTC. This encodes CSVDHTHYGYTF.

V usage is TRBV28 and J usage is TRBJ2-2; 7 bases are shared with TRBD2. The CDR3 has 14 residues. With 6 bases clipped from V and 4 bases from J, the junction kept 5 bases outside the gene matches. CDR1 and CDR2 (germline): MDHEN, SYDVKM. The CDR3, as DNA: TGTGCCAGCAGGGGCGGGACTATCACCGGGGAGCTGTTTTTT. It yields the protein CASRGGTITGELFF.